Presented here are 14 T cell receptor beta chains from one specimen sequenced in a study of blood T cell repertoires in COVID-19. Sequenced by immunoSEQ multiplex PCR; TCRdb stores in-frame clones only, minus some. The sample has approximately 290,000 clones, about 85% seen once; the top ten hold roughly 0.94%. The sequenced sample was peripheral blood. The origin of the receptors is a human donor with COVID-19, enrolled during active disease. The donor label of this sample is uncertain.

The chain has TRBV7-9 and TRBJ2-5; D possibly corresponds to TRBD2 (6 bases). V lost 8 bases, J lost 5 bases, and 15 bases lay in between. This CDR3 contains 13 residues. Germline V gene lookup returns CDR1 SEHNR and CDR2 FQNEAQ (reference sequence). CDR3 sequence: CASGVAAWETQYF. Written as DNA, the CDR3 is TGTGCCAGCGGAGTAGCGGCCTGGGAGACCCAGTACTTC.

This clone was detected once. The gene calls are TRBV2 and TRBJ2-1; the match to TRBD2 covers 10 bases. Germline CDR1 is SNHLY and CDR2 is FYNNEI. CDR3 size: 18 residues. Trimming removed 0 bases from V and 6 bases from J; junction bases left unmatched: 11. CDR3 loop: CASSEAPSGREVFNEQFF. Written as DNA, the CDR3 is TGTGCCAGCAGTGAAGCGCCCAGCGGGAGGGAAGTTTTCAATGAGCAGTTCTTC. The whole variable domain, filled in from reference TRBV2 and TRBJ2-1, reads EPEVTQTPSHQVTQMGQEVILRCVPISNHLYFYWYRQILGQKVEFLVSFYNNEISEKSEIFDDQFSVERPDGSNFTLKIRSTKLEDSAMYFCASSEAPSGREVFNEQFFGPGTRLTVL.

The chain carries TRBV27 and TRBJ2-3; 11 bases are shared with TRBD2. Germline values: CDR1 MNHEY, CDR2 SMNVEV (reference sequence). The CDR3 loop spans 18 amino acids. J lost 1 base, V lost 5 bases, and 11 bases had no gene match. CDR3 nucleotide sequence: TGTGCCAGCAGTCCTCGTGTAGCGGGAGGGTGGGGCACAGATACGCAGTATTTT. This sequence encodes CASSPRVAGGWGTDTQYF.

This chain links TRBV24-1 with TRBJ2-1; 7 bases are shared with TRBD1. J lost 5 bases, V lost 12 bases, and 9 bases had no gene match. The germline CDR1 and CDR2 sequences are KGHDR and SFDVKD. CDR3 size: 13 residues. CDR3 sequence: CASGTASNNEQFF. CDR3 DNA: TGTGCCTCCGGGACAGCAAGCAACAATGAGCAGTTCTTC.

The chain employs TRBV6-5 and TRBJ2-7, with 11 bases fitting TRBD1. V was clipped by 4 bases and J by 3 bases; unmatched bases: 5. Per the germline V gene, CDR1 is MNHEY and CDR2 is SVGAGI. The CDR3 contains 15 residues. Written as DNA, the CDR3 is TGTGCCAGCAGTTGGGACAGGGGGAGTCTCTACGAGCAGTACTTC. Amino acids: CASSWDRGSLYEQYF.

The chain carries TRBV5-1 and TRBJ2-3, with TRBD2 matching 11 bases. Trimming took 3 bases from V and 5 from J; bases not matched to a gene: 5. This CDR3 is built from 15 residues. CDR1 is SGHRS and CDR2 is YFSETQ in the germline V gene. CDR3 nucleotides: TGCGCCAGCAGCTCGGGACTAGCGGATATAGATACGCAGTATTTT. Its translation is CASSSGLADIDTQYF.

The chain joins TRBV2 to TRBJ1-2; 8 bases fit TRBD1. The CDR3 has 11 residues. CDR1 and CDR2 (germline): SNHLY, FYNNEI. The CDR3 DNA reads TGTGCTCAGGGGGCTGACTATGGCTACACCTTC. It translates to CAQGADYGYTF.

The rearrangement links TRBV19 to TRBJ2-1, with 9 bases identical to TRBD2. The CDR3 sequence is 14 residues long. Germline V gives CDR1 LNHDA, CDR2 SQIVND (reference sequence). V lost 2 bases to trimming and J lost 4 bases; unmatched junction nucleotides: 0. The CDR3 sequence: CASSITSGYNEQFF. In DNA form, the CDR3 reads TGTGCCAGTAGTATAACTAGCGGGTACAATGAGCAGTTCTTC.

This clone has a single count. The chain carries TRBV6-1 and TRBJ1-2; weak D call: TRBD1 (5 bases). V was cut by 3 bases and J by 3 bases, with 14 bases left in between. From germline, CDR1 is MNHNS and CDR2 SASEGT. This CDR3 comprises 15 residues. This chain's CDR3 is CASSEGLGRYYGYTF. CDR3 sequence (DNA): TGTGCCAGCAGTGAGGGTCTGGGGCGATACTATGGCTACACCTTC.

CDR3 sequence reads: CASSLGTSPSTDTQYF. The CDR3 nucleotides are TGCGCCAGCAGCTTGGGTACATCCCCTAGCACAGATACGCAGTATTTT. The chain has TRBV5-1 and TRBJ2-3, with D hard to call. The V gene's germline CDR1 is SGHRS and CDR2 YFSETQ. Trimming removed 0 bases at V and 0 bases at J, with 11 bases between. The CDR3 is made up of 16 amino acids.

This chain connects TRBV9 to TRBJ2-6; TRBD2 matches 11 bases. The J segment lost 2 bases and the V segment lost 3 bases, leaving 10 bases of the junction unmatched. From germline, CDR1 is SGDLS and CDR2 YYNGEE. The CDR3 contains 19 residues. The CDR3 coding sequence is TGTGCCAGCAGCGCCGCGATTAGCGGGAGGGCCACTGGGGCCAACGTCCTGACTTTC. Amino acids: CASSAAISGRATGANVLTF.

The rearrangement links TRBV5-5 to TRBJ1-1; D not resolved. The CDR3 has 14 residues. Germline assignment: CDR1 SGHKS and CDR2 YYEKEE (reference sequence). V gave up 4 bases and J gave up 1 base, with 11 bases separating them. CDR3 nucleotide sequence: TGTGCCAGCAGCCGTATTAGTGGGAACACTGAAGCTTTCTTT. Protein product: CASSRISGNTEAFF.

This clone has a single count. The chain joins TRBV20-1 to TRBJ2-7; 7 positions match TRBD2. Germline V CDR1 and CDR2: DFQATT, SNEGSKA (reference sequence). The CDR3 extends over 11 amino acids. The CDR3 sequence: CGSGDSYEQYF. The DNA of the CDR3 is TGCGGGAGCGGGGATTCTTACGAGCAGTACTTC.

The chain has TRBV28 and TRBJ1-4, with TRBD1 matching over 7 bases. The CDR3 totals 13 residues. V gave up 6 bases and J gave up 8 bases; unmatched junction bases: 6. Germline assignment: CDR1 MDHEN and CDR2 SYDVKM. CDR3 nucleotides: TGTGCCAGCAGACTACAGGGGATAGAAAAACTGTTTTTT. Its protein is CASRLQGIEKLFF.